This T cell receptor beta chain was recovered during a study of blood T cell repertoires in COVID-19. At the level of the study: Samples representing acute and convalescent COVID-19 were sourced from the United States, Italy and Spain. Nucleic acid was either cDNA or gDNA, and it came from T cells, B-cell-depleted T cells, or PBMCs.

Per the original data handling: Reference gene primer amplification gave estimated nucleated cell counts. Clones were read by immunoSEQ multiplex PCR, and TCRdb kept only the in-frame ones, dropping some. V and J calls and clone size come straight from that table; D and trimming were deduced from the DNA. This sample carries under 70,000 clones, around nine tenths of them seen once, and the ten largest clones take about 15%. In its sample, this clone was seen once. The CDR3 loop spans 15 amino acids. Trimming at V came to 5 bases and at J to 4 bases, leaving 6 bases not matched to a gene. CDR1 is SNHLY, CDR2 FYNNEI, per germline.

This TCR came from a man older than 75 with acute or convalescent COVID-19. The material sequenced was peripheral blood. The chain employs TRBV2 and TRBJ1-2; 11 nucleotides align to TRBD1. The CDR3 DNA reads TGTGCCAGCAGTAGGACAGGGGGCCCCTCCTATGGCTACACCTTC. Protein product: CASSRTGGPSYGYTF.